The rows below give T cell receptor beta chains drawn from one sample of a study of blood T cell repertoires in COVID-19. Measured with immunoSEQ multiplex PCR; TCRdb has only the in-frame clones, and not every one. The sample holds about 240,000 clones; approximately 90% are singletons and the top ten take approximately 4.1%. Material: PBMCs or T cells enriched from blood (not recorded which). These receptors came from a woman in her thirties who had recovered from COVID-19. Both conserved end residues are part of each CDR3. D genes are given only for firm matches. Part of the rows lack a size; the others show once, few, many or a class for expanded clones.

j_call clone_size v_call d_call cdr3_aa cdr3_nt
TRBJ2-1 NA TRBV5-8 TRBD2 CASSLETSGSYNEQFF TGTGCCAGCAGCTTAGAGACTAGCGGGAGTTACAATGAGCAGTTCTTC
TRBJ2-3 NA TRBV30 TRBD1 CAWSSGQGGPDTQYF TGTGCCTGGAGCTCGGGACAGGGGGGGCCAGATACGCAGTATTTT
TRBJ1-1 NA TRBV5-1 NA CASRPRDSRNTEAFF TGCGCCAGCCGACCTCGGGACTCCAGGAACACTGAAGCTTTCTTT
TRBJ2-7 NA TRBV27 NA CASSRQRYYEQYF TGTGCCAGCAGCAGACAGAGGTATTACGAGCAGTACTTC
TRBJ1-4 NA TRBV2 TRBD1 CASSEVDRGNEKLFF TGTGCCAGCAGTGAAGTAGACAGGGGGAATGAAAAACTGTTTTTT
TRBJ1-6 NA TRBV13 TRBD1 CASSYNGQGSSPLHF TGTGCCAGCAGTTATAATGGACAGGGGTCTTCACCCCTCCACTTT
TRBJ2-1 NA TRBV7-3 NA CASSFRRGDTEQFF TGTGCCAGCAGCTTTAGGAGGGGCGACACTGAGCAGTTCTTC
TRBJ2-2 NA TRBV18 NA CASSPKGQYTGELFF TGTGCCAGCTCACCAAAGGGACAATACACCGGGGAGCTGTTTTTT
TRBJ2-5 NA TRBV7-9 NA CASNEGPGGLGETQYF TGTGCCAGCAACGAGGGGCCCGGAGGGCTGGGCGAGACCCAGTACTTC
TRBJ1-6 once TRBV6-5 TRBD1 CASSSGQGSSPLHF TGTGCCAGCAGTAGCGGACAGGGCAGTTCACCCCTCCACTTT
TRBJ2-3 NA TRBV6-5 TRBD2 CASTRTSGRVDTQYF TGTGCCAGCACAAGGACTAGCGGGAGAGTAGATACGCAGTATTTT
TRBJ2-1 NA TRBV24-1 TRBD2 CATSDPRTSGRADTNEQFF TGTGCCACCAGTGATCCGCGGACTAGCGGGAGGGCCGATACCAATGAGCAGTTCTTC
TRBJ2-1 NA TRBV7-9 TRBD1 CASSLTQGIRVNEQFF TGTGCCAGCAGTTTAACACAGGGGATCAGGGTTAATGAGCAGTTCTTC
TRBJ2-3 NA TRBV7-3 TRBD2 CASSFWRENATQYF TGTGCCAGCAGCTTTTGGCGGGAGAACGCTACGCAGTATTTT
TRBJ1-6 NA TRBV7-2 NA CASSRMTGGRSPLHF TGTGCCAGCAGCCGTATGACGGGGGGACGATCACCCCTCCACTTT
TRBJ1-6 NA TRBV19 NA CASSISPSGAARPLHF TGTGCCAGTAGTATTTCTCCGTCAGGGGCCGCCCGGCCCCTCCACTTT
TRBJ1-1 NA TRBV18 NA CASSPQEMNTEAFF TGTGCCAGCTCACCACAGGAGATGAACACTGAAGCTTTCTTT
TRBJ2-1 NA TRBV10-3 TRBD1 CAISGAQGSSYNEQFF TGTGCCATCAGTGGCGCACAGGGGAGTTCCTACAATGAGCAGTTCTTC
TRBJ2-7 NA TRBV25-1 TRBD2 CASSEYPLAGAYEQYF TGTGCCAGCAGTGAATACCCCCTAGCGGGTGCGTACGAGCAGTACTTC
TRBJ2-7 once TRBV4-3 NA CASSLASSYEQYF TGCGCCAGCAGCCTAGCTAGCTCCTACGAGCAGTACTTC
TRBJ2-7 NA TRBV5-1 TRBD2 CASSPPGRERYEQYF TGCGCCAGCAGCCCACCCGGGCGGGAGAGGTACGAGCAGTACTTC
TRBJ1-3 NA TRBV7-6 NA CASSLSYQFSGNTIYF TGTGCCAGCAGCTTAAGTTATCAGTTCTCTGGAAACACCATATATTTT
TRBJ1-1 NA TRBV5-1 NA CASRPWEGDTEAFF TGCGCCAGCAGGCCCTGGGAGGGCGACACTGAAGCTTTCTTT
TRBJ2-2 NA TRBV18 NA CASSPLDYGTKYTGELFF TGTGCCAGCTCACCACTGGATTACGGGACAAAATACACCGGGGAGCTGTTTTTT
TRBJ2-1 NA TRBV5-5 TRBD2 CASSLTSGRHNEQFF TGTGCCAGCAGCTTGACTAGCGGGAGACACAATGAGCAGTTCTTC
TRBJ2-1 NA TRBV28 NA CASSLSSFEQFF TGTGCCAGCAGTTTATCTAGTTTTGAGCAGTTCTTC
TRBJ1-2 NA TRBV7-2 NA CASSLALSGRGYTF TGTGCCAGCAGCTTAGCGCTCTCGGGGAGAGGCTACACCTTC
TRBJ2-5 NA TRBV7-2 NA CASSLAGQSQETQYF TGTGCCAGCAGCTTAGCAGGACAGTCCCAAGAGACCCAGTACTTC
TRBJ1-2 NA TRBV5-8 TRBD1 CASNKDRGYGYTF TGTGCCAGCAACAAGGACAGGGGATATGGCTACACCTTC
TRBJ1-1 NA TRBV6-5 NA CASSYSRGTLNTEAFF TGTGCCAGCAGTTACTCGAGGGGGACGCTTAACACTGAAGCTTTCTTT
TRBJ2-3 NA TRBV28 NA CASSFYPGGWGDTQYF TGTGCCAGCAGTTTCTACCCCGGCGGGTGGGGAGATACGCAGTATTTT
TRBJ1-2 NA TRBV7-2 TRBD1 CASSSSTGSYGYTF TGTGCCAGCAGCTCCTCGACAGGGTCCTATGGCTACACCTTC
TRBJ1-5 NA TRBV7-2 NA CASSLGGGASPQHF TGTGCCAGCAGCTTAGGGGGGGGCGCGAGTCCCCAGCATTTT
TRBJ2-5 NA TRBV4-2 NA CASSPEARGAALIQETQYF TGTGCCAGCAGCCCTGAGGCGCGGGGCGCCGCCTTAATCCAAGAGACCCAGTACTTC
TRBJ2-1 NA TRBV4-2 TRBD2 CASSQGLAGEFGSYNEQFF TGTGCCAGCAGCCAAGGACTAGCGGGAGAGTTCGGCTCCTACAATGAGCAGTTCTTC
TRBJ1-2 NA TRBV27 NA CASSFAADPNYGYTF TGTGCCAGCAGTTTTGCGGCAGACCCTAACTATGGCTACACCTTC
TRBJ1-1 NA TRBV28 TRBD1 CASPPSSGGRTEAFF TGTGCCAGTCCGCCTTCCTCAGGGGGTCGCACTGAAGCTTTCTTT
TRBJ2-3 NA TRBV28 TRBD2 CASSLGGSNTDTQYF TGTGCCAGCAGCCTGGGAGGGTCGAACACAGATACGCAGTATTTT
TRBJ2-2 NA TRBV5-1 TRBD1 CASSFGTGVTGELFF TGCGCCAGCAGCTTTGGGACAGGGGTAACCGGGGAGCTGTTTTTT
TRBJ1-2 once TRBV6-5 NA CASSYGGSNYGYTF TGTGCCAGCAGTTACGGGGGCAGTAACTATGGCTACACCTTC
TRBJ2-1 NA TRBV5-1 TRBD2 CASSRSMVLAGHNEQFF TGCGCCAGCAGCCGGTCAATGGTGCTAGCGGGTCACAATGAGCAGTTCTTC
TRBJ1-2 NA TRBV4-1 NA CASSPRQEFYGYTF TGCGCCAGCAGCCCAAGACAGGAATTCTATGGCTACACCTTC
TRBJ2-6 NA TRBV4-3 NA CASSQEYPTTGADVLTF TGCGCCAGCAGCCAAGAATATCCCACAACGGGAGCTGACGTCCTGACTTTC
TRBJ1-1 NA TRBV29-1 TRBD1 CSVGAGGTEAFF TGCAGCGTTGGTGCAGGGGGCACTGAAGCTTTCTTT
TRBJ1-4 few TRBV28 TRBD1 CASKGAAEKLFF TGTGCCTCAAAGGGGGCGGCTGAAAAACTGTTTTTT
TRBJ2-7 once TRBV28 TRBD2 CASSFPGGPYEQYF TGTGCCAGCAGTTTTCCGGGAGGACCCTACGAGCAGTACTTC
TRBJ2-4 NA TRBV27 TRBD1 CASRAGQGGNIQYF TGTGCCAGCAGGGCGGGACAGGGGGGGAACATTCAGTACTTC
TRBJ2-3 once TRBV6-4 TRBD2 CASRREAGASDTQYF TGTGCCAGCAGACGGGAGGCCGGGGCCTCTGATACGCAGTATTTT
TRBJ2-3 NA TRBV5-1 TRBD2 CASSLLAGDTQYF TGCGCCAGCAGCTTACTAGCGGGAGATACGCAGTATTTT
TRBJ2-1 NA TRBV7-8 NA CASSLYRDMALTAGSSYNEQFF TGTGCCAGCAGCTTATATCGGGACATGGCGTTAACAGCGGGAAGCTCCTACAATGAGCAGTTCTTC
TRBJ2-1 NA TRBV11-2 NA CATSGGMAYNEQFF TGTGCCACTTCGGGCGGGATGGCCTACAATGAGCAGTTCTTC
TRBJ2-1 NA TRBV28 TRBD1 CASSLLDRRNEQFF TGTGCCAGCAGTTTATTGGACAGGCGGAATGAGCAGTTCTTC
TRBJ2-3 NA TRBV27 TRBD1 CASSLSRGRTQYF TGTGCCAGCAGTTTATCGAGGGGGCGTACGCAGTATTTT
TRBJ2-1 NA TRBV7-2 TRBD1 CASSLQGALNNEQFF TGTGCCAGCAGCCTACAGGGGGCTCTTAACAATGAGCAGTTCTTC
TRBJ2-7 once TRBV5-3 TRBD2 CARSLELAESSYEQYF TGTGCCAGAAGCTTGGAGCTAGCGGAGAGCTCCTACGAGCAGTACTTC
TRBJ2-2 NA TRBV6-5 TRBD2 CASLTGLAVPGELFF TGTGCCAGTCTAACGGGACTAGCGGTCCCCGGGGAGCTGTTTTTT
TRBJ1-1 NA TRBV6-2/TRBV6-3 NA CASSYRDKAFF TGTGCCAGCAGTTATCGAGACAAAGCTTTCTTT
TRBJ1-2 once TRBV27 NA CASSLGRSYGYTF TGTGCCAGCAGTTTGGGCAGATCATATGGCTACACCTTC
TRBJ1-1 NA TRBV4-1 TRBD1 CASSQADRANTEAFF TGCGCCAGCAGCCAGGCCGACAGGGCTAACACTGAAGCTTTCTTT
TRBJ1-2 NA TRBV28 NA CASTHLLAYGYTF TGTGCCAGCACCCATCTCTTAGCCTATGGCTACACCTTC